This T cell receptor (beta chain) was sequenced during a study of cytotoxic CD8 clonotypes in ibrutinib-treated CLL. About the study: When averaged across all of the samples, the counts came to approximately 250,000 productive templates and 94,082 productive rearrangements.

General study points: Public clonotypes, rarely seen, contracted or held steady on treatment.

Sequencing used immunoSEQ multiplex PCR; TCRdb keeps in-frame clones, though not all of them. Altogether some 130,000 clones are present, 70% to 90% being singletons, with the ten largest covering roughly 2%. The CDR3 runs to 19 residues. Germline V gene sequence: CDR1 MNHEY, CDR2 SMNVEV (reference sequence). The trim removed 2 bases at V and 1 base at J, leaving 12 bases unmatched. Concerning this clone: Antigen specificity is unknown.

The input for sequencing was PBMCs, taken after 24 months of ibrutinib treatment. V usage is TRBV27 and J usage is TRBJ2-1; TRBD2 matches at 9 bases. This clonotype was obtained from a human donor with chronic lymphocytic leukemia. CDR3 protein: CASSLRGNSGGRSYNEQFF. CDR3 coding DNA: TGTGCCAGCAGTTTACGTGGCAATAGCGGGGGTAGGTCCTACAATGAGCAGTTCTTC.